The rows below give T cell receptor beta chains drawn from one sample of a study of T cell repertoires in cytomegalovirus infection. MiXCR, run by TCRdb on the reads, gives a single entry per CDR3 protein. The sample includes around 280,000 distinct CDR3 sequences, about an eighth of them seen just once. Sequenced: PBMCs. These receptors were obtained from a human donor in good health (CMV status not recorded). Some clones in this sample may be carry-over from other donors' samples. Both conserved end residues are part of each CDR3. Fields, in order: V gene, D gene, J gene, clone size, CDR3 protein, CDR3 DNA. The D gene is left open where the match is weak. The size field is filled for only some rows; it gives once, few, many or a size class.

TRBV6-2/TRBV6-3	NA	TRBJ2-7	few	CASSIITGEQYF	TGTGCCAGCAGTATCATTACGGGCGAGCAGTACTTC
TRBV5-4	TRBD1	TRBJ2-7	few	CASSEPGQGTSEQYF	TGTGCCAGCAGCGAACCGGGACAGGGTACTTCCGAGCAGTACTTC
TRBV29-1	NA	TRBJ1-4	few	CSVGTTTNEKLFF	TGCAGCGTTGGTACCACAACTAATGAAAAACTGTTTTTT
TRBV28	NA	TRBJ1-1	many	CASSRPGGTEAFF	TGTGCCAGCAGCCGTCCGGGGGGCACTGAAGCTTTCTTT
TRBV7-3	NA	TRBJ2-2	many	CASSLSGGDTGELFF	TGTGCCAGCAGCTTATCCGGTGGCGACACCGGGGAGCTGTTTTTT
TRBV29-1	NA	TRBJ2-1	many	CSGDSHIFGGEQFF	TGCAGCGGGGACTCCCATATCTTCGGTGGGGAGCAGTTCTTC
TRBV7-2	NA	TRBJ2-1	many	CASSLVPDNEQFF	TGTGCCAGCAGCTTAGTTCCGGACAATGAGCAGTTCTTC
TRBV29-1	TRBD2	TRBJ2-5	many	CSVSIAGPQETQYF	TGCAGCGTTTCAATAGCGGGTCCTCAAGAGACCCAGTACTTC
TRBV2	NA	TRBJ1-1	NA	CASSKQGQPGDEAFF	TGTGCCAGCAGCAAACAGGGTCAGCCAGGGGATGAAGCTTTCTTT
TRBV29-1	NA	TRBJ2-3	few	CSANGVTTDTQYF	TGCAGCGCCAACGGGGTTACCACAGATACGCAGTATTTT
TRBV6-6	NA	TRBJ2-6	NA	CASSYSSGSGANVLTF	TGTGCCAGCAGTTACTCCTCAGGCTCTGGGGCCAACGTCCTGACTTTC
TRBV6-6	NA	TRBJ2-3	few	CASSPRAANTDTQYF	TGTGCCAGCAGTCCTCGAGCGGCCAACACAGATACGCAGTATTTT
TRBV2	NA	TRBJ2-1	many	CASSEEGQLGNEQFF	TGTGCCAGCAGTGAGGAGGGGCAGCTGGGGAATGAGCAGTTCTTC